The 30 T cell receptor beta chains presented below share a single source sample, sequenced in a study of beta chain features in type 1 diabetes. The isolated RNA, all of it, was reverse transcribed, so expressed TCRB transcripts were what got sequenced. Assay: immunoSEQ multiplex PCR; the TCRdb copy retains only in-frame clones and omits some. The table records hundreds of thousands of clones, 15% to 18% of them present only once. The specimen sequenced was naive CD4+ T cells from blood. All receptors come from a man aged 18 to 30 in good health.

For the CDR3, the DNA is TGTGCCAGCAGCCAAGACTCCAGGAGCTACGAGCAGTACTTC. Translated, it gives CASSQDSRSYEQYF. The chain employs TRBV6-5 and TRBJ2-7; D is unresolved. Trimming removed 6 bases from V and 3 bases from J, with 15 bases in between. The length of the CDR3 is 14 residues. Per the germline V gene, CDR1 is MNHEY and CDR2 is SVGAGI.

V and J are TRBV5-4 and TRBJ2-1; 9 bases match TRBD2. CDR3 size: 15 residues. The germline V gene has CDR1 SGHNT and CDR2 YYREEE (reference sequence). The ends lost 0 bases at V and 5 bases at J; junction bases unmatched: 3. The chain's CDR3 is CASSLAPSGDNEQFF. The CDR3 region has the DNA TGTGCCAGCAGCTTGGCTCCTAGCGGGGACAATGAGCAGTTCTTC.

J is TRBJ1-4 and V is TRBV10-3; no clear D gene. Trimming cost V 9 bases and J 5 bases, with 16 bases left between them. CDR1 and CDR2 from the germline V gene are ENHRY and SYGVKD. The CDR3 totals 14 residues. In DNA form, the CDR3 reads TGTGCCATATCTCCGGGGAAACCAAATGAAAAACTGTTTTTT. This codes for CAISPGKPNEKLFF.

This clone has more than one count but fewer than ten. The same CDR3 can be traced to other DNA sequences in this sample. This rearrangement joins TRBV6-5 to TRBJ1-1; no reliable D call. This CDR3 is 13 amino acids long. Trimming cost V 0 bases and J 2 bases, with 4 bases left between them. Germline CDR1 and CDR2: MNHEY and SVGAGI. CDR3: CASSYSRNTEAFF. In nucleotides, the CDR3 is TGTGCCAGCAGTTACTCCCGTAACACTGAAGCTTTCTTT.

This chain uses TRBV6-1 with TRBJ1-1; no reliable D call. Between the trimmed V and J ends, which lost 6 bases and 4 bases, there was a span of 9 bases. Germline V gene data show CDR1 as MNHNS and CDR2 as SASEGT. The CDR3 spans 12 residues. CDR3 sequence reads: CASSRGITEAFF. The CDR3 nucleotides are TGTGCCAGCAGCCGCGGGATCACTGAAGCTTTCTTT.

This chain joins TRBV28 and TRBJ2-4, with D perhaps given as TRBD1 or TRBD2 (5 bases each). Germline V gene data show CDR1 as MDHEN and CDR2 as SYDVKM. V lost 4 bases and J 0 bases, leaving 10 bases between the germline ends. This CDR3 is built from 15 residues. DNA of the CDR3: TGTGCCAGCAGTTCGAGGGGCCTAGCCAAAAACATTCAGTACTTC. Translating gives CASSSRGLAKNIQYF.

V usage is TRBV15 and J usage is TRBJ2-5; 9 bases agree with TRBD2. Germline V gene lookup returns CDR1 LNHNV and CDR2 YYDKDF (reference sequence). J lost 4 bases, V lost 2 bases, and 8 bases had no gene match. This CDR3 is 16 amino acids long. The CDR3 sequence is CATSRSPGLAGETQYF. The CDR3 region has the DNA TGTGCCACCAGCAGATCGCCGGGACTAGCTGGAGAGACCCAGTACTTC.

The chain links TRBV9 to TRBJ2-2, with D possibly matching TRBD1 (6 bases). The CDR3 runs to 16 residues. CDR1 is SGDLS, CDR2 YYNGEE, per germline. V lost 4 bases and J lost 3, with 16 bases in between. DNA for the CDR3: TGTGCCAGCAGCAGACAAAACAGGGTGGACACCGGGGAGCTGTTTTTT. It is translated as CASSRQNRVDTGELFF.

This clone was picked up a small number of times. V and J are TRBV18 and TRBJ2-5; no reliable D call. The CDR3 runs to 14 residues. The V gene lost 1 base and the J gene lost 5 bases, with 11 bases spanning the gap. Germline CDR1 and CDR2: KGHSH and LQKENI. The CDR3 coding sequence is TGTGCCAGCTCACCACAAACGACCGGGGAGACCCAGTACTTC. Residues: CASSPQTTGETQYF.

This clone was seen more than once but under ten times. The chain couples TRBV28 to TRBJ2-7; 7 bases align to TRBD1. V gave up 4 bases and J gave up 0 bases; unmatched junction bases: 6. The CDR3 covers 15 residues. Per germline, CDR1 MDHEN and CDR2 SYDVKM. CDR3 bases: TGTGCCAGCAGTTACGGACAGGAGTCCTCCTACGAGCAGTACTTC. Protein sequence: CASSYGQESSYEQYF.

The V gene is TRBV7-9, the J gene TRBJ2-3, with 8 bases lining up with TRBD1. The ends lost 1 base at V and 5 bases at J; junction bases unmatched: 8. The CDR3 runs to 16 residues. Per the germline V gene, CDR1 is SEHNR and CDR2 is FQNEAQ (reference sequence). The CDR3 spells CASSLVEGQGRDTQYF. As DNA, the CDR3 is TGTGCCAGCAGCTTAGTCGAAGGACAGGGCAGAGATACGCAGTATTTT. The entire variable domain, with the rest obtained from reference TRBV7-9 and TRBJ2-3, is as follows: DTGVSQNPRHKITKRGQNVTFRCDPISEHNRLYWYRQTLGQGPEFLTYFQNEAQLEKSRLLSDRFSAERPKGSFSTLEIQRTEQGDSAMYLCASSLVEGQGRDTQYFGPGTRLTVL.

A single count supports this clone. This chain uses TRBV9 with TRBJ2-5, with D tentatively TRBD2 (7 bases). The V end lost 0 bases, the J end lost 5 bases, and 14 bases lay between the germline ends. Germline CDR1 is SGDLS and CDR2 is YYNGEE. The CDR3 contains 15 residues. CDR3 DNA: TGTGCCAGCAGCGTAGCTGGGGGGGGGCCGGAGACCCAGTACTTC. The encoded protein is CASSVAGGGPETQYF.

The chain employs TRBV11-3 and TRBJ2-7; 9 bases are shared with TRBD1. Germline assignment: CDR1 SGHNT and CDR2 YENEEA. CDR3 length: 16 amino acids. The trim removed 1 base at V and 4 bases at J, leaving 8 bases unmatched. CDR3 sequence: CASSLVGQGEEYEQYF. CDR3 bases: TGTGCCAGCAGCTTAGTGGGACAGGGCGAGGAATACGAGCAGTACTTC.

This clone appeared a few times. The sample has other DNA sequences that encode this CDR3 too. The CDR3 DNA reads as TGTGCCAGCAGCTTAGAGCGGCGAGAGACCCAGTACTTC. This gives the protein CASSLERRETQYF. V gene TRBV7-2 combines with J gene TRBJ2-5; D might be TRBD2 (5 bases). The CDR3 sequence is 13 residues long. Trimming stripped 1 base from V and 4 bases from J, with 7 bases between. CDR1 and CDR2 from the germline V gene are SGHTA and FQGNSA.

This clone was counted between two and nine times. The chain employs TRBV9 and TRBJ1-2, with TRBD1 matching 11 bases. CDR1 is SGDLS, CDR2 YYNGEE, per germline. Trimming took 3 bases from V and 5 from J; bases not matched to a gene: 6. The CDR3 loop spans 15 amino acids. CDR3 protein: CASSARDRGRYGYTF. DNA of the CDR3: TGTGCCAGCAGCGCCCGGGACAGGGGGAGATATGGCTACACCTTC.

This clone was found a few times. The V call is TRBV11-2, the J call TRBJ2-5; D is possibly TRBD2 (5 bases). The V and J ends lost 0 bases and 2 bases respectively, with 10 bases between them. This CDR3 has 15 amino acids. The V gene's germline CDR1 is SGHAT and CDR2 FQNNGV. The CDR3 bases are TGTGCCAGCAGCTTAGAGGCTAGCCCGCAAGAGACCCAGTACTTC. It is translated as CASSLEASPQETQYF.

This chain uses TRBV5-1 with TRBJ2-7; tentatively, D is TRBD2 (6 bases). The CDR3 totals 15 residues. Trimming took 2 bases from V and 0 from J, leaving 12 bases between them. CDR1 and CDR2 (germline): SGHRS, YFSETQ. This CDR3 is CASSFGGASSYEQYF. As DNA, the CDR3 is TGCGCCAGCAGCTTCGGCGGGGCAAGCTCCTACGAGCAGTACTTC.

V and J are TRBV5-5 and TRBJ1-2; perhaps TRBD1 as D (6 bases). The CDR3 is 13 residues long. V gave up 4 bases and J gave up 4 bases, with 11 bases separating them. CDR1 is SGHKS and CDR2 is YYEKEE in the germline V gene (reference sequence). In nucleotides, the CDR3 is TGTGCCAGCAGCCCTACAGGGATCTATGGCTACACCTTC. Translating it yields CASSPTGIYGYTF. Based on the CDR3 plus reference TRBV5-5 and TRBJ1-2, the full variable domain is DAGVTQSPTHLIKTRGQQVTLRCSPISGHKSVSWYQQVLGQGPQFIFQYYEKEERGRGNFPDRFSARQFPNYSSELNVNALLLGDSALYLCASSPTGIYGYTFGSGTRLTVV.

This clone was observed a few times. This chain connects TRBV29-1 to TRBJ1-1; 10 bases map to TRBD1. V gave up 6 bases and J gave up 1 base; unmatched junction bases: 14. This CDR3 region has 17 residues. Germline V gene lookup returns CDR1 SQVTM and CDR2 ANQGSEA. The CDR3 reads CSVAGRGQGFGNTEAFF. The DNA of the CDR3 is TGCAGCGTGGCGGGCCGGGGACAGGGGTTCGGGAACACTGAAGCTTTCTTT.

There are a few counts of this clone. The gene calls are TRBV11-1 and TRBJ2-3; D might be TRBD2 (7 bases). V lost 5 bases to trimming and J lost 5 bases, with 20 bases between them. The CDR3 spans 16 residues. Germline CDR1 SGHAT, CDR2 FQDESV (reference sequence). CDR3 sequence: CASSPIGGARRDTQYF. The CDR3 nucleotides are TGTGCCAGCAGCCCTATAGGGGGGGCTCGCAGAGATACGCAGTATTTT.

This clone showed up just a few times. The rearrangement uses TRBV7-9 and TRBJ2-7; TRBD2 agrees at 11 bases. The CDR3 totals 15 residues. Unmatched junction bases numbered 3, after V lost 4 bases and J lost 1 base. The germline gives CDR1 SEHNR, CDR2 FQNEAQ (reference sequence). Here the CDR3 reads CASSSPSGRSYEQYF. Here the CDR3 DNA reads TGTGCCAGCAGCTCTCCTAGCGGGAGGTCCTACGAGCAGTACTTC.

This chain links TRBV14 with TRBJ1-4, with a weak D call TRBD1 (6 bases). Germline V CDR1 and CDR2: SGHDN, FVKESK. The CDR3 sequence is 17 residues long. With 3 bases removed from V and 2 bases from J, the gap between germline ends came to 16 bases. The CDR3 spells CASSHWTGARTNEKLFF. In DNA form, the CDR3 reads TGTGCCAGCAGCCACTGGACGGGGGCGCGGACTAATGAAAAACTGTTTTTT.

This clone was detected only a few times. The chain uses TRBV5-4 and TRBJ2-7; 7 positions match TRBD2. V was clipped by 2 bases and J by 0 bases; unmatched bases: 5. This CDR3 has 15 amino acids. CDR1 and CDR2 (germline): SGHNT, YYREEE (reference sequence). CDR3 sequence reads: CASSFSRGTSYEQYF. The CDR3, as DNA: TGTGCCAGCAGCTTCTCGCGGGGGACCTCCTACGAGCAGTACTTC.

The table lists this clone with a few counts. This sequence joins TRBV4-2 and TRBJ2-5; 9 bases align to TRBD2. Germline assignment: CDR1 LGHNA and CDR2 YNFKEQ. This CDR3 is 15 amino acids long. V lost 0 bases to trimming and J lost 4 bases; unmatched junction nucleotides: 3. CDR3 sequence: CASSQDSSGGETQYF. The CDR3, as DNA: TGTGCCAGCAGCCAAGATAGTAGCGGGGGAGAGACCCAGTACTTC.

This clone showed up just a few times. Other DNA sequences in this sample translate to the same CDR3. This chain joins TRBV7-2 and TRBJ2-7; D is unclear. Germline assignment: CDR1 SGHTA and CDR2 FQGNSA. The CDR3 contains 13 residues. V was pared by 1 base and J by 4 bases, with 8 bases between. The CDR3 nucleotides read TGTGCCAGCAGCTTAGAACAGAATTACGAGCAGTACTTC. Protein product: CASSLEQNYEQYF.

This clone was seen only a few times. This chain connects TRBV7-2 to TRBJ2-5; D perhaps matches TRBD2 (6 bases). V was cut by 5 bases and J by 6 bases, with 19 bases left in between. The CDR3 runs 15 residues. Germline V CDR1 and CDR2: SGHTA, FQGNSA. In nucleotides, the CDR3 is TGTGCCAGCAGCCGACTAGGCGGGCGGGCACAGACCCAGTACTTC. This sequence encodes CASSRLGGRAQTQYF.

This chain joins TRBV25-1 and TRBJ2-7; tentatively, D is TRBD1 (6 bases). CDR3 length: 14 residues. Trimming shortened V by 7 bases and J by 4 bases, and 17 bases separated the two germline ends. The germline CDR1 and CDR2 sequences are MGHDK and SYGVNS. The CDR3 DNA follows: TGTGCCAGCACTCCGAGGCAGGGGATATACGAGCAGTACTTC. Residues: CASTPRQGIYEQYF.

The chain couples TRBV7-3 to TRBJ1-1; TRBD1 matches at 7 bases. V lost 5 bases and J lost 5; bases outside the gene matches: 5. There are 13 residues in the CDR3. Per germline, CDR1 SGHTA and CDR2 FQGTGA. The CDR3 sequence: CASSPTGVTEAFF. Written as DNA, the CDR3 is TGTGCCAGCAGCCCAACAGGGGTTACTGAAGCTTTCTTT.

The sample holds a few counts of this clone. The chain has TRBV5-1 and TRBJ1-1; D might be TRBD1 (6 bases). CDR1 SGHRS and CDR2 YFSETQ come from the germline V gene. This CDR3 has 16 residues. Trimming removed 0 bases from V and 3 bases from J, with 15 bases in between. The CDR3 loop reads CASSLAGGLRDTEAFF. In nucleotides, the CDR3 is TGCGCCAGCAGCTTGGCCGGGGGGCTGAGGGACACTGAAGCTTTCTTT. Looking up the rest from reference TRBV5-1 and TRBJ1-1 gives the full variable domain: KAGVTQTPRYLIKTRGQQVTLSCSPISGHRSVSWYQQTPGQGLQFLFEYFSETQRNKGNFPGRFSGRQFSNSRSEMNVSTLELGDSALYLCASSLAGGLRDTEAFFGQGTRLTVV.

The rearrangement links TRBV2 to TRBJ1-3; D perhaps matches TRBD1 (5 bases). There are 15 residues in the CDR3. Trimming cost V 5 bases and J 1 base, with 12 bases left between them. CDR1 SNHLY and CDR2 FYNNEI come from the germline V gene. CDR3 protein: CASSRDRFSGNTIYF. The CDR3 DNA follows: TGTGCCAGCAGTCGGGACCGCTTTTCTGGAAACACCATATATTTT.